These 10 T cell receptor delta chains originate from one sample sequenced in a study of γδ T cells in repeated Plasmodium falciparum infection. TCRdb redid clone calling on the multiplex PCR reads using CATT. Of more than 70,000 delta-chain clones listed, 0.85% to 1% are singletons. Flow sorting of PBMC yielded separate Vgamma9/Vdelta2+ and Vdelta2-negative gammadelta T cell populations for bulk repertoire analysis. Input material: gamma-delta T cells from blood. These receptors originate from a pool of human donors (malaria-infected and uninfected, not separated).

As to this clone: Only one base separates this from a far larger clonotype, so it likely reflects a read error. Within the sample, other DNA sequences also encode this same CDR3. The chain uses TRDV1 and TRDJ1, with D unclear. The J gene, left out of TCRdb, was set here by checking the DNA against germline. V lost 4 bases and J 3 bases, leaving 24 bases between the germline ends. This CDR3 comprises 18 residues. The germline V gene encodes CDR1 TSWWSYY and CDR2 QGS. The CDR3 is CALGVRWAPDVQADKLIF. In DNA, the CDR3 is TGTGCTCTTGGGGTTCGTTGGGCCCCGGATGTACAGGCCGATAAACTCATCTTT.

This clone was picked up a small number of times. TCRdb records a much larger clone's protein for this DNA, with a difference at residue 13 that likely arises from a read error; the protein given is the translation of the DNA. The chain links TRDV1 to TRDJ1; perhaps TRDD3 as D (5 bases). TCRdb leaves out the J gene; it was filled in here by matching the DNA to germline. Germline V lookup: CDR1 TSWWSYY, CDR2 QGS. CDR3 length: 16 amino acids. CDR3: CALGVPGTLFTDILIF. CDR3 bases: TGTGCTCTTGGGGTCCCGGGGACCCTCTTCACCGATATACTCATCTTT.

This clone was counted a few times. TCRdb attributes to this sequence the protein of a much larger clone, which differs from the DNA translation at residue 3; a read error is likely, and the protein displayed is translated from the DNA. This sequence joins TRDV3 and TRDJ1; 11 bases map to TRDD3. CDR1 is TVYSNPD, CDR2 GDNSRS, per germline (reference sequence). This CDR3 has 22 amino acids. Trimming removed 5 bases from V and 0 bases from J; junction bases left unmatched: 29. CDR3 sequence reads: CASKLPIPSYWGIRVDTDKLIF. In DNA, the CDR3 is TGTGCCAGCAAACTTCCTATCCCCTCGTACTGGGGGATAAGAGTGGACACCGATAAACTCATCTTT.

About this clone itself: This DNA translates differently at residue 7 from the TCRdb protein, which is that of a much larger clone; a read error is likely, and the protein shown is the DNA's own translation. DNA of the CDR3: TGTGCTGTGCTGTACTGGGAGATAAAACTCATCTTT. This sequence encodes CAVLYWEIKLIF. The genes are TRAV36/DV7 and TRDJ1; maybe TRDD3 (6 bases). The V gene lost 4 bases and the J gene lost 8 bases, with 15 bases spanning the gap. Per germline, CDR1 VTNFRS and CDR2 LTSSGIE (reference sequence). This CDR3 region has 12 residues. The variable domain in full, with the rest retrieved from reference TRAV36/DV7 and TRDJ1, is EDKVVQSPLSLVVHEGDTVTLNCSYEVTNFRSLLWYKQEKKAPTFLFMLTSSGIEKKSGRLSSILDKKELSSILNITATQTGDSAIYLCAVLYWEIKLIFGKGTRVTVEP.

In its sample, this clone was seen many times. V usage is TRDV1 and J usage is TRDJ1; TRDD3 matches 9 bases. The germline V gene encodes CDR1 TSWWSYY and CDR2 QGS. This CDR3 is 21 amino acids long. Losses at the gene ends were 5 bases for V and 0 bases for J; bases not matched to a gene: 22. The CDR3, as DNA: TGTGCTCTTGGGACCCAGCCTCAATCCTACGGGGATACGCACTACACCGATAAACTCATCTTT. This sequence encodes CALGTQPQSYGDTHYTDKLIF.

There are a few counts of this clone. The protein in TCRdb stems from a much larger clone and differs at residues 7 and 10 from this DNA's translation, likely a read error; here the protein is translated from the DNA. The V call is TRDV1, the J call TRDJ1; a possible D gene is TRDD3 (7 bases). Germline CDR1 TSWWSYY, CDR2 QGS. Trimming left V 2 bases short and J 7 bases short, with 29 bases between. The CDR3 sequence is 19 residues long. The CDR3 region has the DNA TGTGCTCTTGGGGAAGAAATCCTACGGACCTGGGGGCTTGAAGTTAAACTCATCTTT. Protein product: CALGEEILRTWGLEVKLIF.

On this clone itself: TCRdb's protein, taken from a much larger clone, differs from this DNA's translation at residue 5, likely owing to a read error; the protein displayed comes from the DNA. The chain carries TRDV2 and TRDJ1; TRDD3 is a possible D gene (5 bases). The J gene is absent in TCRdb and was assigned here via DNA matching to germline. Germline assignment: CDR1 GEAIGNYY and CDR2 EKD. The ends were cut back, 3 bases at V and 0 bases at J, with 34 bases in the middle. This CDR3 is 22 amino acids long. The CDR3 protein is CACDSVSRGSVPVYLDTDKLIF. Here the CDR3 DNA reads TGTGCCTGTGACTCTGTTTCCAGGGGGTCAGTACCGGTTTATCTAGACACCGATAAACTCATCTTT.

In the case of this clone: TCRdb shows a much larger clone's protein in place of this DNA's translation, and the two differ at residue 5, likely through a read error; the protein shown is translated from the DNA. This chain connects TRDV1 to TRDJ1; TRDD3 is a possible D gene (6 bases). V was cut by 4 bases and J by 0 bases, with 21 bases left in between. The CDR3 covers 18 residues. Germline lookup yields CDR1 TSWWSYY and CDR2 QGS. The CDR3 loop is CALGVHLGLGTHTDKLIF. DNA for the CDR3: TGTGCTCTTGGGGTACACCTAGGCCTGGGGACCCACACCGATAAACTCATCTTT.

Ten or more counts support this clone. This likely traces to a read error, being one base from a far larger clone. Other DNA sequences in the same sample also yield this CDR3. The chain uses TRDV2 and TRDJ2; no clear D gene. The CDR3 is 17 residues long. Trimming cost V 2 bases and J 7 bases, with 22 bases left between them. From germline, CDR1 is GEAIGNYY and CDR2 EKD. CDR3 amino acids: CACDKVGDPSRKAQLFF. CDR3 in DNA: TGTGCCTGTGACAAGGTGGGTGACCCGAGTAGGAAAGCACAACTCTTCTTT.

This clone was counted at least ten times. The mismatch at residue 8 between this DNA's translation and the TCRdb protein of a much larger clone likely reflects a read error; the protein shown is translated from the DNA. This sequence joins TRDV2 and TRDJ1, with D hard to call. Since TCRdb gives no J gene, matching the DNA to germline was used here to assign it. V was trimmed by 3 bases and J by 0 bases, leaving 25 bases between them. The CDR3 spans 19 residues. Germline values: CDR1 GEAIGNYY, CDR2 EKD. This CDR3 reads CACDSLTEGQTEYTDKLIF. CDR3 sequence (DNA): TGTGCCTGTGACTCTCTAACTGAGGGACAGACTGAGTACACCGATAAACTCATCTTT.